The text below deals with one T cell receptor beta chain. No cognate antigen has been identified for it. No base quality information exists; no much larger clone differs at one position. The sample is drawn from a study of T cell responses to AZD1222 COVID-19 vaccine (dated by TCRdb to the early 2020s). With regard to the full study: TCR sequencing was performed for fewer than 250 trial participants, of whom roughly 200 were given two doses of AZD1222 and around 25 were given two doses of MenACWY control vaccine. Trial participants were enrolled into age subgroups of 18-55, 56-69 and 70-plus years, which contained 148, 28 and 57 TCR-sequenced participants, respectively. Study-wide findings and limitations: In the small 56-69-year group, the increase in depth fell short of significance, most likely because of low power. Participants were mostly white British, with more females than males. The authors suggested clonal diversity may have been underestimated. Because no day 14 peak-response samples were available, the repertoires could be characterized only after the peak T cell response. The whole spike protein was spanned by vaccine-associated CD4 TCRs, and dominant responses were seen in regions 160-218 and 743-854. Conclusions about previously exposed vaccinees are limited, since just 5 to 7 AZD1222 recipients were seropositive for SARS-CoV-2 at baseline. After two AZD1222 doses, both the breadth and the depth of spike-specific TCRs were significantly higher than at day 0 and than in MenACWY recipients. Epitopes outside the regions mutated in the B.1.351 and B.1.1.7 variants were reportedly recognized by nearly half of the unique spike-specific TCRs.

Taken with the paper, the label for time point translates to: about 28 days (+/-7) after the second vaccine dose. Because spike-specific TCR depth and breadth did not differ between the two schedules, AZD1222 recipients who got a second dose at roughly 4 weeks were pooled with those who got a second dose at roughly 12 weeks. Samples from vaccinated people were obtained from the UK trials COV001 and COV002, which included a single-blind randomized controlled phase 2/3 trial of AZD1222 (ChAdOx1 nCoV-19) in healthy adults. For TCRbeta chain sequencing, PBMC samples from trial participants were taken at day 0 and at day 28 after the second dose. The junction carries 10 bases between V and J, which are trimmed by 8 bases and 5 bases respectively. The CDR3 covers 12 residues, taking in both the cysteine and the phenylalanine. The only DNA kept is the CDR3, 36 bases in frame from the first base. The CDR3 regions of human TCRbeta chains were analyzed by immunosequencing. Regarding the original processing steps: TCRs in the repertoires were compared against a reference library of SARS-CoV-2-specific TCRs that had been generated with the MIRA antigen-specificity platform. Breadth was defined as the fraction of unique TCRs that were SARS-CoV-2-associated, and depth was defined as the fraction of total T cells that were SARS-CoV-2-associated. Using the MIRA data, every spike-specific TCR was mapped to the spike region that the TCR reacted to and assigned to either a CD4 or a CD8 class. Log10-transformed breadth and depth values were compared by one-way ANOVA with Sidak's multiple comparisons tests. TCRdb mirrors the immuneACCESS table, restricted to in-frame sequences. Some clones are absent from its copies; in checked studies, under half trace to an unresolved V gene, and the reason for the others is unknown. V, J and clone size were drawn from that table, and D and trimming were deduced from the DNA. Here the sample has roughly 120,000 clones; 92% occur a single time. In total, the top ten clones hold approximately 8% of the sample.

This chain is built from TRBV12-3 or TRBV12-4 and TRBJ1-5; TRBD1 might be the D gene, on 5 matching bases. This clonotype originated in an adult who received the AZD1222 COVID-19 vaccine. This specimen consisted of peripheral blood, obtained 28 days after the second AZD1222 dose. The CDR3: CASGDSDQPQHF. The sequence in DNA is TGTGCCAGCGGAGACAGCGATCAGCCCCAGCATTTT.